Listed below are T cell receptor beta chains from one sample, sequenced in a study of glioma-infiltrating T cells after dendritic cell vaccination. Profiling relied on immunoSEQ multiplex PCR, and the TCRdb table lists in-frame clones only, not all of them. The sample lists approximately 85,000 clones, about 85% occurring once. Sequences were derived from blood, sampled after dendritic cell vaccination. The receptors were gathered from a human donor with glioblastoma. Both conserved end residues are part of each CDR3. A D gene is named only where the DNA matches it firmly. The size of a clone is reported for some rows only, either as once, few or many, or as a class for expanded clones.

D | size | length | J | V | DNA | CDR3
TRBD1 | . | 15 | TRBJ1-4 | TRBV4-3 | TGCGCCAGCAGCCCCCACAGGGGGACTAATGAAAAACTGTTTTTT | CASSPHRGTNEKLFF
. | . | 15 | TRBJ2-4 | TRBV7-6 | TGTGCCAGCAGCTTCCTACCCGGGGACAAAAACATTCAGTACTTC | CASSFLPGDKNIQYF
TRBD2 | . | 18 | TRBJ2-1 | TRBV4-1 | TGCGCCAGCAGCCACCCGGGACTAGCGGGAGCAACCTACAATGAGCAGTTCTTC | CASSHPGLAGATYNEQFF
TRBD1 | once | 16 | TRBJ1-2 | TRBV4-1 | TGCGCCAGCAGCCGACCTACAGGGGGATCTAACTATGGCTACACCTTC | CASSRPTGGSNYGYTF
. | . | 18 | TRBJ2-1 | TRBV21-1 | TGTGCCAGCAGCAAAGGGGATCGGACAGGGGGTTTGTTGCCGTCCAAATTCTTC | CASSKGDRTGGLLPSKFF
TRBD2 | . | 14 | TRBJ2-7 | TRBV29-1 | TGCAGCGTTGAAGCGGCTAGCGGGGGATACGAGCAGTACTTC | CSVEAASGGYEQYF
. | . | 12 | TRBJ2-5 | TRBV6-1 | TGTGCCAGCAGTCCAAACAGGGAGACCCAGTACTTC | CASSPNRETQYF
. | . | 13 | TRBJ2-3 | TRBV27 | TGTGCCAGCAGTCCCTCAGGGTCAGATACGCAGTATTTT | CASSPSGSDTQYF
TRBD1 | . | 14 | TRBJ1-2 | TRBV5-1 | TGCGCCAGCAGCTTAGGACAGGGCTGGTATGGCTACACCTTC | CASSLGQGWYGYTF
. | once | 16 | TRBJ2-7 | TRBV7-8 | TGTGCCAGCAGCTTAGCGGGGACATGGGATTCCGACGAGCAGTACTTC | CASSLAGTWDSDEQYF
TRBD2 | . | 17 | TRBJ2-1 | TRBV15 | TGTGCCCCACCGTCCATAGCGGGGTCGAGCTCCTACAATGAGCAGTTCTTC | CAPPSIAGSSSYNEQFF
. | . | 15 | TRBJ1-1 | TRBV14 | TGTGCCAGCAGCCAAGATGTGAAGCCTAACACTGAAGCTTTCTTT | CASSQDVKPNTEAFF
TRBD2 | few | 16 | TRBJ2-5 | TRBV19 | TGTGCCAGTAGTCAAGGACTAGCGGGGTACCAAGAGACCCAGTACTTC | CASSQGLAGYQETQYF
TRBD1 | . | 18 | TRBJ1-3 | TRBV11-2 | TGTGCCAGCAGCTTAGACCCGGACAGGGTGGTCTCTGGAAACACCATATATTTT | CASSLDPDRVVSGNTIYF
TRBD2 | once | 15 | TRBJ2-1 | TRBV19 | TGTGCCAGTAGATACGGGAGCGGGAGATACAATGAGCAGTTCTTC | CASRYGSGRYNEQFF
. | once | 13 | TRBJ2-2 | TRBV6-5 | TGTGCCAGCAGTGGTTTACGGGGCGGGGAGCTGTTTTTT | CASSGLRGGELFF
. | . | 15 | TRBJ1-5 | TRBV6-5 | TGTGCCAGCAGTTACCGCCAGGGTAGCAATCAGCCCCAGCATTTT | CASSYRQGSNQPQHF
TRBD1 | . | 15 | TRBJ1-2 | TRBV5-1 | TGCGCCAGCAGCTTGGGGACAGGGCTTAACTATGGCTACACCTTC | CASSLGTGLNYGYTF
. | few | 13 | TRBJ2-7 | TRBV29-1 | TGCAGCGTCGAGACAGAGGACTCCTACGAGCAGTACTTC | CSVETEDSYEQYF
. | . | 18 | TRBJ1-2 | TRBV28 | TGTGCCAGCAGTTTAACGCGGGTCCCGACTTCAGCTAACTATGGCTACACCTTC | CASSLTRVPTSANYGYTF
. | . | 15 | TRBJ1-5 | TRBV4-2 | TGTGCCAGCAGCCAAGGAGGGGGTGGGGATCAGCCCCAGCATTTT | CASSQGGGGDQPQHF
. | . | 15 | TRBJ2-7 | TRBV6-1 | TGTGCCAGCAGGAGCCGAGGGGGTTTCACCTACGAGCAGTACTTC | CASRSRGGFTYEQYF
TRBD1 | . | 15 | TRBJ1-4 | TRBV5-1 | TGCGCCAGCAGCGCCGGGCCAGGGGGAGGTGAAAAACTGTTTTTT | CASSAGPGGGEKLFF
TRBD1 | . | 14 | TRBJ1-2 | TRBV5-1 | TGCGCCAGCAGCTTAGACAGGGGAGGCTATGGCTACACCTTC | CASSLDRGGYGYTF
TRBD1 | . | 13 | TRBJ1-2 | TRBV28 | TGTGCCAGCAGTTCAGGACAGGGTGGGGGAGACACCTTC | CASSSGQGGGDTF
. | few | 13 | TRBJ2-7 | TRBV28 | TGTGCCGGCGAGAGTAGCTCTGAACACGAGCAGTACTTC | CAGESSSEHEQYF
. | . | 16 | TRBJ1-4 | TRBV5-6 | TGTGCCAGCAGCTTGGAGACAGACTCAACTAATGAAAAACTGTTTTTT | CASSLETDSTNEKLFF
TRBD1 | . | 16 | TRBJ1-5 | TRBV19 | TGTGCCAGTAGTATTGGATGGGGACAGGGAAGACAGCCCCAGCATTTT | CASSIGWGQGRQPQHF
. | . | 14 | TRBJ1-2 | TRBV7-9 | TGTGCCAGCAGCTCGAGGGACGGGGGCTATGGCTACACCTTC | CASSSRDGGYGYTF
. | . | 11 | TRBJ1-2 | TRBV28 | TGTGCCAGCACAGGAGGGCGGGGCTACACCTTC | CASTGGRGYTF
TRBD1 | . | 18 | TRBJ2-7 | TRBV9 | TGTGCCAGCAGCCCGGACAGGGGGCTGATAGCGAGTTTCTACGAGCAGTACTTC | CASSPDRGLIASFYEQYF
. | . | 15 | TRBJ2-1 | TRBV5-8 | TGTGCCAGCAGCTTGGTTCTCGTATACAACAATGAGCAGTTCTTC | CASSLVLVYNNEQFF
TRBD2 | . | 16 | TRBJ2-3 | TRBV25-1 | TGTGCCAGCAAGCCCCTAGCGGGCAAGAGCACAGATACGCAGTATTTT | CASKPLAGKSTDTQYF
. | once | 14 | TRBJ2-7 | TRBV6-5 | TGTGCCAGCAGTTACTCCGAAGGAGCCTACGAGCAGTACTTC | CASSYSEGAYEQYF
. | . | 13 | TRBJ1-3 | TRBV19 | TGTGCCAGACCAGGTTTAGGCCGAAACACCATATATTTT | CARPGLGRNTIYF
TRBD2 | . | 16 | TRBJ2-3 | TRBV6-5 | TGTGCCAGCAGTTACCGGACTAGCGGGGGTACAGATACGCAGTATTTT | CASSYRTSGGTDTQYF
. | . | 14 | TRBJ2-7 | TRBV11-2 | TGTGCCAGCAGCTCCCACAGTGGGGCTTACGAGCAGTACTTC | CASSSHSGAYEQYF
TRBD1 | . | 14 | TRBJ2-1 | TRBV5-4 | TGTGCCAGCAGCTTGATGGGACAGGGGAATGAGCAGTTCTTC | CASSLMGQGNEQFF
TRBD2 | . | 15 | TRBJ2-5 | TRBV4-3 | TGCGCCAGCAGCCTTTCGACTAGCGCGGGCCTCGCCCAGTACTTC | CASSLSTSAGLAQYF
. | . | 13 | TRBJ2-3 | TRBV29-1 | TGCAGCGTTGTAGGAGGAGCGACAGATACGCAGTATTTT | CSVVGGATDTQYF
TRBD1 | . | 12 | TRBJ2-7 | TRBV5-5 | TGTGCCAGCAGCTTGACAGGGGACGAGCAGTACTTC | CASSLTGDEQYF
TRBD1 | . | 15 | TRBJ2-5 | TRBV7-3 | TGTGCCAGCAGCCCAGGACAGGGGAAATTAGAGACCCAGTACTTC | CASSPGQGKLETQYF
. | . | 12 | TRBJ2-7 | TRBV7-9 | TGTGCCAGCAGCACAGGGTACAACGAGCAGTACTTC | CASSTGYNEQYF